These T cell receptor beta chains were read from a single sample in a study of glioma-infiltrating T cells after dendritic cell vaccination. Method: immunoSEQ multiplex PCR; TCRdb's copy keeps in-frame clones and lacks some. Of almost 65,000 clones listed, about 81% are singletons. The starting material was blood, obtained before dendritic cell vaccination. These receptors all stem from a human donor with glioblastoma. The CDR3 runs from the conserved cysteine through the conserved F or W. The order of the fields is J gene, clone size, V gene, D gene, CDR3 DNA, CDR3 protein. A D gene is named only where the DNA matches it firmly. A row's size may be missing; if present it is once, few, many or a size class.

j_gene: TRBJ2-7; abundance: .; v_gene: TRBV28; d_gene: TRBD2; CDR3nt: TGTGCCAGCAGTTTACGCGGGGGGGCATCCGAGCAGTACTTC; CDR3aa: CASSLRGGASEQYF
j_gene: TRBJ2-7; abundance: .; v_gene: TRBV6-6; d_gene: .; CDR3nt: TGTGCCAGCAGTTACTCCCCCGGCCGGGGCGAGCAGTACTTC; CDR3aa: CASSYSPGRGEQYF
j_gene: TRBJ1-1; abundance: once; v_gene: TRBV7-7; d_gene: .; CDR3nt: TGTGCTAGCAGCCTTGACATCTACACTGAAGCTTTCTTT; CDR3aa: CASSLDIYTEAFF
j_gene: TRBJ2-3; abundance: .; v_gene: TRBV6-5; d_gene: TRBD2; CDR3nt: TGTGCCAGCAGTTACACTATTAGCGGGGGGGCCCATACGCAGTATTTT; CDR3aa: CASSYTISGGAHTQYF
j_gene: TRBJ1-6; abundance: .; v_gene: TRBV7-8; d_gene: TRBD1; CDR3nt: TGTGCCAGCAGCTTAGCCGCGACAGGGGGTAATTCACCCCTCCACTTT; CDR3aa: CASSLAATGGNSPLHF
j_gene: TRBJ1-2; abundance: once; v_gene: TRBV5-3; d_gene: TRBD1; CDR3nt: TGTGCCAGAAGCTTGGGCACAGGGGGAGGCTATGGCTACACCTTC; CDR3aa: CARSLGTGGGYGYTF
j_gene: TRBJ1-2; abundance: .; v_gene: TRBV5-4; d_gene: TRBD1; CDR3nt: TGTGCCAGCAGCTTACAGGGGGGAGATGGCTACACCTTC; CDR3aa: CASSLQGGDGYTF
j_gene: TRBJ1-2; abundance: .; v_gene: TRBV6-4; d_gene: .; CDR3nt: TGTGCCAGCTCCTCAGACGGAGCTAACTATGGCTACACCTTC; CDR3aa: CASSSDGANYGYTF
j_gene: TRBJ2-7; abundance: .; v_gene: TRBV5-1; d_gene: TRBD1; CDR3nt: TGCGCCAGCAACCACAGGGGATCCTACGAGCAGTACTTC; CDR3aa: CASNHRGSYEQYF
j_gene: TRBJ2-3; abundance: .; v_gene: TRBV4-2; d_gene: TRBD2; CDR3nt: TGTGCCAGCAGCCCAATCGGGGGGGCAGATACGCAGTATTTT; CDR3aa: CASSPIGGADTQYF
j_gene: TRBJ2-1; abundance: .; v_gene: TRBV5-1; d_gene: .; CDR3nt: TGCGCCAGCAGCCCGGGGGGCGGGGCGGGCAATGAGCAGTTCTTC; CDR3aa: CASSPGGGAGNEQFF
j_gene: TRBJ1-6; abundance: .; v_gene: TRBV6-4; d_gene: .; CDR3nt: TGTGCCAGCCGGGCCACGGGGTCACCCCTCCACTTT; CDR3aa: CASRATGSPLHF
j_gene: TRBJ1-1; abundance: .; v_gene: TRBV6-6; d_gene: .; CDR3nt: TGTGCCTCCATGCCGCGACAGAACACTGAAGCTTTCTTT; CDR3aa: CASMPRQNTEAFF
j_gene: TRBJ2-5; abundance: .; v_gene: TRBV5-4; d_gene: TRBD2; CDR3nt: TGTGCCAGCAGCTTGGAGGGACTAGGACAAGAGACCCAGTACTTC; CDR3aa: CASSLEGLGQETQYF
j_gene: TRBJ1-6; abundance: .; v_gene: TRBV6-1; d_gene: .; CDR3nt: TGTGCCAGCAGTGAAGGGGCCTGGAGGACTCATTCACCCCTCCACTTT; CDR3aa: CASSEGAWRTHSPLHF
j_gene: TRBJ2-7; abundance: .; v_gene: TRBV5-1; d_gene: .; CDR3nt: TGCGCCAGCAGCTTGGGACAGCCCGGCCGCGAGCAGTACTTC; CDR3aa: CASSLGQPGREQYF
j_gene: TRBJ1-4; abundance: .; v_gene: TRBV6-1; d_gene: TRBD1; CDR3nt: TGTGCCAGCGGAGCCCCCAGGGGGGCTAATGAAAAACTGTTTTTT; CDR3aa: CASGAPRGANEKLFF
j_gene: TRBJ1-3; abundance: .; v_gene: TRBV19; d_gene: .; CDR3nt: TGTGCCAGTAGTTCGAGTCCGGTGATGTCTGGAAACACCATATATTTT; CDR3aa: CASSSSPVMSGNTIYF
j_gene: TRBJ1-2; abundance: .; v_gene: TRBV7-9; d_gene: .; CDR3nt: TGTGCCAGCAGCTTATTAGCCTTACGGGGTATCGGCTACACCTTC; CDR3aa: CASSLLALRGIGYTF
j_gene: TRBJ2-6; abundance: .; v_gene: TRBV23-1; d_gene: .; CDR3nt: TGCGCCAGCAGTCAACCCTTTAGCTCTGGGGCCAACGTCCTGACTTTC; CDR3aa: CASSQPFSSGANVLTF
j_gene: TRBJ1-2; abundance: .; v_gene: TRBV5-6; d_gene: .; CDR3nt: TGTGCCAGCAGCTTGCGGGCGGGGGTCGGCCTTAACTATGGCTACACCTTC; CDR3aa: CASSLRAGVGLNYGYTF
j_gene: TRBJ1-2; abundance: .; v_gene: TRBV27; d_gene: TRBD1; CDR3nt: TGTGCCAGCAGTTTAAAGCCGACAGGGCACTATGGCTACACCTTC; CDR3aa: CASSLKPTGHYGYTF
j_gene: TRBJ2-7; abundance: .; v_gene: TRBV28; d_gene: .; CDR3nt: TGTGCCAGCAGTTTATGGGGGGGCTCCTACGAGCAGTACTTC; CDR3aa: CASSLWGGSYEQYF
j_gene: TRBJ2-2; abundance: .; v_gene: TRBV5-1; d_gene: TRBD1; CDR3nt: TGCGCCAGCAGCTCGGGACAGGGATCCACGGCCGGGGAGCTGTTTTTT; CDR3aa: CASSSGQGSTAGELFF
j_gene: TRBJ2-7; abundance: .; v_gene: TRBV4-2; d_gene: TRBD2; CDR3nt: TGTGCCAGCAGCTCCCAACCCGGACTAGCCTACGAGCAGTACTTC; CDR3aa: CASSSQPGLAYEQYF
j_gene: TRBJ1-1; abundance: .; v_gene: TRBV5-1; d_gene: TRBD1; CDR3nt: TGCGCCAGCAGCTTGGCGGGACAGGGCACTGAAGCTTTCTTT; CDR3aa: CASSLAGQGTEAFF
j_gene: TRBJ1-2; abundance: .; v_gene: TRBV19; d_gene: .; CDR3nt: TGTGCCAGTAGTATATGGGCAGATGTCCGCTACACCTTC; CDR3aa: CASSIWADVRYTF
j_gene: TRBJ1-2; abundance: .; v_gene: TRBV5-1; d_gene: TRBD1; CDR3nt: TGCGCCAGCAGCTTGGTCTCCTTCGGACAGGGGGCGAGGGGCTACACCTTC; CDR3aa: CASSLVSFGQGARGYTF